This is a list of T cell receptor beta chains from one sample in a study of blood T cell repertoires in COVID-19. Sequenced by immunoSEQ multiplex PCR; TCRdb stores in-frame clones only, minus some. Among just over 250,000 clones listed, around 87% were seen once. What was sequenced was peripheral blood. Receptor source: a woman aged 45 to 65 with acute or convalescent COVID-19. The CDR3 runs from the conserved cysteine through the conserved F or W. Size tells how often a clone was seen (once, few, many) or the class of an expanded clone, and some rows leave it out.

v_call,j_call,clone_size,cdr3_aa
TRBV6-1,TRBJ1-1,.,CASSEAGGTEAFF
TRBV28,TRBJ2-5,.,CASTPPGLETQYF
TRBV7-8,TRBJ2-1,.,CASSHDWDEQFF
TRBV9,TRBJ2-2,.,CASSPGTVNTGELFF
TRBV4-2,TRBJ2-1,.,CASSQGGGSYNEQFF
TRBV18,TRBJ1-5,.,CASSPGQGIYQPQHF
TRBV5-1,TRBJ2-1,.,CASSPESSPSYNEQFF
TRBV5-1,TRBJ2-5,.,CASSVGMPKETQYF
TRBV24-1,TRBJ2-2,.,CATSVGTSNTGELFF
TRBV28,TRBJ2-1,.,CASSSTAPGHYNEQFF
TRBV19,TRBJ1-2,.,CASFKGQYNGYTF
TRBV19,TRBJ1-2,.,CASRSLPQGGGYTF
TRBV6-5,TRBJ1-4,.,CASSYWGQGNEKLFF
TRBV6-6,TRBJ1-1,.,CASKAEGRGTEAFF
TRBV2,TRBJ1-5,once,CASSELTGGDQPQHF
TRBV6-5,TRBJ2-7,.,CASSYGRGQNYEQYF
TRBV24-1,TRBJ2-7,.,CATSDPGTYEQYF